A selection of T cell receptor beta chains follows, all from one sample in a study of T cells in Graves' hyperthyroidism and ophthalmopathy. In TCRdb, the multiplex PCR reads were re-called with MiXCR into one record per CDR3 protein. The sample includes 620,000 or so distinct CDR3 sequences, 14% seen only once; the top ten take around 12%. The source material was blood. These receptors all stem from a woman in her fifties or sixties with Graves' ophthalmopathy. Both conserved end residues are trimmed from each CDR3.

CDR3aa: ASSIVQGANTGELF
v_gene: TRBV19
j_gene: TRBJ2-2

CDR3aa: AISLQGSVNPGELF
v_gene: TRBV10-3
j_gene: TRBJ2-2

CDR3aa: ASSFLETGTGNTIY
v_gene: TRBV14
j_gene: TRBJ1-3

CDR3aa: SARHTGFDGYT
v_gene: TRBV20-1
j_gene: TRBJ1-2

CDR3aa: ASSLVGTSAGPGLNEQF
v_gene: TRBV5-1
j_gene: TRBJ2-1

CDR3aa: ASSWDRGYEQY
v_gene: TRBV12-3/TRBV12-4
j_gene: TRBJ2-7

CDR3aa: ASSLSPSGNTIY
v_gene: TRBV27
j_gene: TRBJ1-3

CDR3aa: ASSPTSGRGSTDTQY
v_gene: TRBV28
j_gene: TRBJ2-3

CDR3aa: ASSRDRSYGYT
v_gene: TRBV7-2
j_gene: TRBJ1-2

CDR3aa: SARNDQENTEAF
v_gene: TRBV20-1
j_gene: TRBJ1-1

CDR3aa: SVLGVRSEQY
v_gene: TRBV29-1
j_gene: TRBJ2-7

CDR3aa: ASSQTGLGFETQY
v_gene: TRBV4-1
j_gene: TRBJ2-5

CDR3aa: ASREGLAAAYEQY
v_gene: TRBV28
j_gene: TRBJ2-7

CDR3aa: ASSTSHGTGYEQY
v_gene: TRBV19
j_gene: TRBJ2-7

CDR3aa: ASSQMTRRAYEQY
v_gene: TRBV4-1
j_gene: TRBJ2-7

CDR3aa: ASSRQGAWETQY
v_gene: TRBV28
j_gene: TRBJ2-5

CDR3aa: ASSQDQGLTQETQY
v_gene: TRBV3-1
j_gene: TRBJ2-5

CDR3aa: ASSHGTIDEQF
v_gene: TRBV18
j_gene: TRBJ2-1

CDR3aa: ASSLALGAYGYT
v_gene: TRBV7-2
j_gene: TRBJ1-2

CDR3aa: ATSRAPRGETQY
v_gene: TRBV15
j_gene: TRBJ2-5

CDR3aa: ASSLATGSNYGYT
v_gene: TRBV7-8
j_gene: TRBJ1-2

CDR3aa: AWSPGEVTDTQY
v_gene: TRBV30
j_gene: TRBJ2-3

CDR3aa: ASSQGLGGFAKNIQY
v_gene: TRBV4-3
j_gene: TRBJ2-4

CDR3aa: ASSFAGTGAGELF
v_gene: TRBV5-1
j_gene: TRBJ2-2

CDR3aa: ASTNRETNTGELF
v_gene: TRBV12-3/TRBV12-4
j_gene: TRBJ2-2

CDR3aa: TSSQDRGLTPLH
v_gene: TRBV3-1
j_gene: TRBJ1-6

CDR3aa: ASSPRDTQPQH
v_gene: TRBV6-2/TRBV6-3
j_gene: TRBJ1-5

CDR3aa: ASSSSGTSASTGELF
v_gene: TRBV5-1
j_gene: TRBJ2-2

CDR3aa: ASSPLRDTDSNYGYT
v_gene: TRBV5-1
j_gene: TRBJ1-2

CDR3aa: ASSYLQGASNQPQH
v_gene: TRBV6-5
j_gene: TRBJ1-5

CDR3aa: ASSPLAGQGAGGYT
v_gene: TRBV3-1
j_gene: TRBJ1-2